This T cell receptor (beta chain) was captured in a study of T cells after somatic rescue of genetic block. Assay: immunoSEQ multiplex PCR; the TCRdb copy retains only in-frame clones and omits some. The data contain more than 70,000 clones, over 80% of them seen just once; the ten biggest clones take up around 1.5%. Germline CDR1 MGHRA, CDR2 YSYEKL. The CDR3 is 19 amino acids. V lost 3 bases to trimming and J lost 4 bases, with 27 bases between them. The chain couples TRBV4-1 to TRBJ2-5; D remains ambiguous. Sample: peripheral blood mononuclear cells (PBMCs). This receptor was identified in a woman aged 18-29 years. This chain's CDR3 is CASSHPRVPRISPPETQYF. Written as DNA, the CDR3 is TGCGCCAGCAGCCATCCCCGGGTCCCTAGGATCTCCCCCCCAGAGACCCAGTACTTC.